The entry that follows covers one T cell receptor beta chain sequence. The data are from a study of cytomegalovirus exposure and HLA in healthy donors. CDR1 is SNHLY, CDR2 FYNNEI, per germline. V lost 4 bases and J lost 1; bases outside the gene matches: 6. The CDR3 runs to 16 residues. The PCR made use of 60 Vbeta and 13 Jbeta primers. Sequencing used immunoSEQ multiplex PCR; TCRdb keeps in-frame clones, though not all of them. Here the sample spans fewer than 200,000 clones, 73% being singletons. Specimen: PBMCs. The chain couples TRBV2 to TRBJ2-4, with 8 bases fitting TRBD1. The TCR sequence derives from a young woman in good health and CMV-seronegative. The DNA for the CDR3 is TGTGCCAGCAGTGGCGGACAGGGCCGGGCCAAAAACATTCAGTACTTC. Protein product: CASSGGQGRAKNIQYF.